The rows below give T cell receptor beta chains drawn from one sample of a study of OX40 agonist ivuxolimab in advanced cancers. The repertoire was sequenced with immunoSEQ multiplex PCR; TCRdb's copy has only in-frame clones and lacks some. The sample records over 20,000 clones, about 73% being singletons. Source: CD4+ or CD8+ T cells sorted from blood, taken in a trial of the OX40 agonist ivuxolimab. Source of these receptors: an adult with an advanced solid tumor such as melanoma, head and neck, liver or kidney cancer. Both conserved end residues are part of each CDR3.

CDR3 protein,V gene,J gene
CASSQDLGGITDTQYF,TRBV4-1,TRBJ2-3
CASSLGQGLNTGELFF,TRBV11-3,TRBJ2-2
CASSWGLAGGGPGELFF,TRBV7-2,TRBJ2-2
CASSYWGPQYEQYF,TRBV6-5,TRBJ2-7
CASRTSPGYEQYF,TRBV2,TRBJ2-7
CASSLSGIQETQYF,TRBV7-3,TRBJ2-5
CASRLSGYTF,TRBV21-1,TRBJ1-2
CASSLGTGGPYTEAFF,TRBV5-1,TRBJ1-1
CASSLSRNTEAFF,TRBV11-3,TRBJ1-1
CASSIDSDQPQHF,TRBV19,TRBJ1-5
CASSVGQPRETQYF,TRBV9,TRBJ2-5
CASSSDPGPGELFF,TRBV7-3,TRBJ2-2
CASSHPQLRGRNEQFF,TRBV4-3,TRBJ2-1
CASSTLGQAGREQYF,TRBV2,TRBJ2-5
CASSGTQGANYGYTF,TRBV5-1,TRBJ1-2
CAWSRGTQNQPQHF,TRBV30,TRBJ1-5
CASSPHRGGYTF,TRBV7-6,TRBJ1-2
CASSQESEEGYTF,TRBV4-2,TRBJ1-2
CASSIEEGRNQPQHF,TRBV19,TRBJ1-5
CASSLSTGADTQYF,TRBV11-2,TRBJ2-3
CASSHIETQYF,TRBV6-6,TRBJ2-5
CASSPLAGVSYEQYF,TRBV7-6,-
CASSLVLAGDNEQFF,TRBV5-1,TRBJ2-1
CASSLFEEGQPQHF,TRBV7-2,TRBJ1-5
CASSLVGTGQGGGYTF,TRBV7-2,TRBJ1-2
CASSFNWGSEAFF,TRBV5-8,TRBJ1-1
CATSATVGGGSTEAFF,TRBV15,TRBJ1-1
CASSEGDYAEPNEQFF,TRBV2,TRBJ2-1
CASSLDRSYEQYF,TRBV6-1,TRBJ2-7
CASSGQGGTDTQYF,TRBV5-4,TRBJ2-3
CASSRNAGANYGYTF,TRBV7-2,TRBJ1-2
CASSENRVPYNEQFF,TRBV6-1,TRBJ2-1
CASILGQGPGNEQFF,TRBV6-5,TRBJ2-1
CASSANIGTQYF,TRBV11-3,TRBJ2-3
CASSLEAGGGTDTQYF,TRBV7-9,TRBJ2-3
CASSLDGRLPEAFF,TRBV4-3,TRBJ1-1
CATSNTDYYNEQFF,TRBV15,TRBJ2-1
CASSQGQSGNTIYF,TRBV14,TRBJ1-3
CASNGDPRDGGQPQHF,TRBV2,TRBJ1-5
CASSLEAHYGYTF,TRBV28,TRBJ1-2
CASSVGVGNTEAFF,TRBV9,TRBJ1-1